These 10 T cell receptor beta chains share one sample of origin, sequenced in a study of blood T cell repertoires in COVID-19. Some clones are missing from TCRdb's copy, which holds only in-frame ones; the method was immunoSEQ multiplex PCR. The table has about 69,000 clones, about four fifths seen once. Sequencing used peripheral blood. Every receptor here comes from a human donor in a cohort sampled during active COVID-19.

The V call is TRBV30, the J call TRBJ1-2; D gene unclear. This CDR3 comprises 11 residues. Trimming took off 1 base at V and 11 bases at J, with 11 bases between the two ends. CDR1 GTSNPN and CDR2 SVGIG come from the germline V gene (reference sequence). The CDR3 sequence: CAWSEARIYTF. Written as DNA, the CDR3 is TGTGCCTGGAGTGAAGCCCGAATATACACCTTC. Combining the CDR3 with reference TRBV30 and TRBJ1-2 gives the whole variable domain SQTIHQWPATLVQPVGSPLSLECTVEGTSNPNLYWYRQAAGRGLQLLFYSVGIGQISSEVPQNLSASRPQDRQFILSSKKLLLSDSGFYLCAWSEARIYTFGSGTRLTVV.

The chain carries TRBV9 and TRBJ1-1; D is unresolved. Germline CDR1 SGDLS, CDR2 YYNGEE. V was pared by 0 bases and J by 0 bases, with 15 bases between. This CDR3 region has 17 residues. The CDR3, as DNA: TGTGCCAGCAGCGTAGCGGCCGGAGGGATTCTGAACACTGAAGCTTTCTTT. It translates to CASSVAAGGILNTEAFF.

This chain joins TRBV3-1 (or the pseudogene TRBV3-2) and TRBJ2-6; 8 bases are a match to TRBD1. V trimming: 3 bases; J trimming: 2 bases; junction bases outside the gene matches: 9. This CDR3 is built from 18 residues. In germline, CDR1 is LGHDT, CDR2 YNNKEL (reference sequence). As DNA, the CDR3 is TGTGCCAGCAGCCACGGACAGGGAACGGGGCCTGGGGCCAACGTCCTGACTTTC. It yields the protein CASSHGQGTGPGANVLTF.

V usage is TRBV6-6 and J usage is TRBJ1-2, with 7 bases lining up with TRBD1. The CDR3 is made up of 14 amino acids. V dropped 6 bases and J dropped 4; count of bases not matched to a gene: 8. In germline, CDR1 is MNHNY, CDR2 SVGAGI (reference sequence). The CDR3 is CASRLGGPTYGYTF. The CDR3 DNA follows: TGTGCCAGCAGACTAGGGGGCCCAACCTATGGCTACACCTTC.

The chain uses TRBV25-1 and TRBJ2-1, with 8 nucleotides matching TRBD1. This CDR3 spans 14 amino acids. J gave up 3 bases and V 4 bases, and 2 bases lay outside the gene matches. Germline loops: CDR1 MGHDK, CDR2 SYGVNS. CDR3 residues: CASSATGGYNEQFF. Here the CDR3 DNA reads TGTGCCAGCAGTGCAACAGGGGGCTACAATGAGCAGTTCTTC.

The table lists this clone with a count of one. The chain couples TRBV10-3 to TRBJ2-5, with 7 nucleotides matching TRBD1. V dropped 7 bases and J dropped 2; count of bases not matched to a gene: 4. The CDR3 spans 13 residues. Germline CDR1 reads ENHRY; CDR2 reads SYGVKD. CDR3 bases: TGTGCCATCACGGGGACAGCACAAGAGACCCAGTACTTC. It yields the protein CAITGTAQETQYF.

This clone has a handful of counts. This sample also contains other DNA sequences that code for the same CDR3. This chain links TRBV7-9 with TRBJ1-6; the D gene is possibly TRBD1 (5 bases). CDR3 length equals 14 residues. The V gene's germline CDR1 is SEHNR and CDR2 FQNEAQ (reference sequence). V was shortened by 4 bases and J by 7 bases, with 11 bases between the two germline ends. The CDR3 protein is CASSSDSLNSPLHF. CDR3 DNA: TGTGCCAGCAGCTCTGACAGCTTAAATTCACCCCTCCACTTT.

This sequence joins TRBV9 and TRBJ1-3; D perhaps matches TRBD1 (5 bases). Germline CDR1 reads SGDLS; CDR2 reads YYNGEE. This CDR3 contains 14 residues. The V end was cut by 0 bases, the J end by 9 bases, with 13 bases between. The CDR3 loop is CASSVAVAQGTIYF. CDR3 coding DNA: TGTGCCAGCAGCGTAGCTGTGGCGCAGGGCACCATATATTTT.

The genes are TRBV10-2 and TRBJ2-3, with D perhaps TRBD1 (6 bases). V gave up 7 bases and J gave up 4 bases, with 15 bases separating them. There are 14 residues in the CDR3. Germline lookup yields CDR1 WSHSY and CDR2 SAAADI. The CDR3 is CASKGEWLADTQYF. CDR3 coding DNA: TGCGCCAGCAAGGGGGAGTGGTTAGCAGATACGCAGTATTTT.

The rearrangement joins TRBV18 to TRBJ2-1; 8 bases are shared with TRBD1. V gave up 5 bases and J gave up 0 bases; unmatched junction bases: 3. Per the germline V gene, CDR1 is KGHSH and CDR2 is LQKENI. The CDR3 extends over 15 amino acids. CDR3 amino acids: CASSSGTGSYNEQFF. The CDR3 DNA reads TGTGCCAGCTCATCCGGGACAGGCTCCTACAATGAGCAGTTCTTC.